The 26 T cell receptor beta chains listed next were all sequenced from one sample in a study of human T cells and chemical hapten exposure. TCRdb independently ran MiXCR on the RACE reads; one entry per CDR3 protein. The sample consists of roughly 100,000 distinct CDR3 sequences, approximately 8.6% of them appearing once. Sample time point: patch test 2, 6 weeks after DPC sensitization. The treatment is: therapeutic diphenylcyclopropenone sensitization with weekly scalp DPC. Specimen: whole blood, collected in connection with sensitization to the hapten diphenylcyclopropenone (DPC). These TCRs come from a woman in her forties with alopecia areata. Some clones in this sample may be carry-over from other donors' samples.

The CDR3 sequence is CASREDRGLEKLFF. The CDR3 DNA sequence: TGTGCCAGCAGGGAGGACAGGGGACTGGAAAAACTGTTTTTT. The chain carries TRBV28 and TRBJ1-4; 9 bases align to TRBD1. The V gene end was trimmed by 6 bases and the J gene end by 8 bases; junction bases not matched to a gene: 7. The CDR3 is 14 residues long. Germline V gene lookup returns CDR1 MDHEN and CDR2 SYDVKM.

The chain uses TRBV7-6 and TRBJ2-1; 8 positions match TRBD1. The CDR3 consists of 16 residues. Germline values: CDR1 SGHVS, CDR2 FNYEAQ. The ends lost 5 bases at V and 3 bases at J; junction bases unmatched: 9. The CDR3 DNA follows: TGTGCCAGCAGCCGATTCCAGGGGGCTTTCTACAATGAGCAGTTCTTC. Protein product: CASSRFQGAFYNEQFF.

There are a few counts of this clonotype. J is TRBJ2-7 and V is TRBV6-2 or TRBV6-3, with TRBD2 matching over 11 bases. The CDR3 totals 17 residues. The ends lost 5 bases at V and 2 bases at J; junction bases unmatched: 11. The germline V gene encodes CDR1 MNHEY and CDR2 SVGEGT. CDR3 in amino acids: CASSQPGLAVGAYEQYF. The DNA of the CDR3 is TGTGCCAGCAGTCAACCGGGACTAGCGGTGGGGGCCTACGAGCAGTACTTC.

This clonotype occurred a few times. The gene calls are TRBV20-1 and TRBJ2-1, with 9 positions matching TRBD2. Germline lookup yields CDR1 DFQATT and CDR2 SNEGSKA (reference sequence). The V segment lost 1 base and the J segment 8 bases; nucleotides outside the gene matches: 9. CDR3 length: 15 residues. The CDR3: CSARALAGDVDEQFF. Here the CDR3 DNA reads TGCAGTGCTAGAGCCTTAGCGGGAGATGTCGATGAGCAGTTCTTC.

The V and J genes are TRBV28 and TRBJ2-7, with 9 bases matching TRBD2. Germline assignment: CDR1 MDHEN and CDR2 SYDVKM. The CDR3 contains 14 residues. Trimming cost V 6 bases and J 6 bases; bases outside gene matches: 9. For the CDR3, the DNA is TGTGCCAGCAGGACACCGGGACTAGCACGCGAGCAGTACTTC. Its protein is CASRTPGLAREQYF.

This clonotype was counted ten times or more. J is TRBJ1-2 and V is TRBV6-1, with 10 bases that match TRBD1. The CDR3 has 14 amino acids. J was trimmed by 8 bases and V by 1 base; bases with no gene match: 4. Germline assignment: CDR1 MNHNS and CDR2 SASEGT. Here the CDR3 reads CASSEVRDRGGYTF. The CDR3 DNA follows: TGTGCCAGCAGTGAAGTACGGGACAGGGGCGGCTACACCTTC.

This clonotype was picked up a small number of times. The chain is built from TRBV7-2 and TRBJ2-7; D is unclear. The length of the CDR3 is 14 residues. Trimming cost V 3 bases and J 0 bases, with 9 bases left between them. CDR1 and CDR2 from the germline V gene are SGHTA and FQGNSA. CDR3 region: CASSLSLPSYEQYF. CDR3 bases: TGTGCCAGCAGCTTGTCCCTACCCTCCTACGAGCAGTACTTC.

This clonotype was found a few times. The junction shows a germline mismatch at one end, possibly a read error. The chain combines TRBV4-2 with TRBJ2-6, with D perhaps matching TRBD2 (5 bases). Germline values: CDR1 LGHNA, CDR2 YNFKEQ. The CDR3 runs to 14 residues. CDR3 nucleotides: TGTGCCAGCAGCTATCTAGCTGGGGTCAACGTCCTGACTTTC. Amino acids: CASSYLAGVNVLTF.

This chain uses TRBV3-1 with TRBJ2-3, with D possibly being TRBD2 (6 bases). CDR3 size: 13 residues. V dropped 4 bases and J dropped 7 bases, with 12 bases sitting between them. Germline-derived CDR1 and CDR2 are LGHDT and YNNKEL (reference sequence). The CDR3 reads CASSRNSGNTQYF. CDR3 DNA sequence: TGTGCCAGCAGCCGAAATAGCGGAAATACGCAGTATTTT.

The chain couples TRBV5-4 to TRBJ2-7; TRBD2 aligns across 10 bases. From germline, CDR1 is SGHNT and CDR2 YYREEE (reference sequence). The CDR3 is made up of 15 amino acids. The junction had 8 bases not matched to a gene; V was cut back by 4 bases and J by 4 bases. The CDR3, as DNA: TGTGCCAGCAGCCTCGAACGGACTAGCGGTTACGAGCAGTACTTC. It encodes CASSLERTSGYEQYF.

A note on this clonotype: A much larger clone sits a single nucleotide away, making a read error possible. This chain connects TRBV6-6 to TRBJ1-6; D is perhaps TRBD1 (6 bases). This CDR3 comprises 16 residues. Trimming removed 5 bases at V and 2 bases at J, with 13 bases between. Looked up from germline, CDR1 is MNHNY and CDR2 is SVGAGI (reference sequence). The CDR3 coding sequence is TGTGCCAGCAGTCAAGGGGGGAGCCCCTATAATTCACCCCTCCACTTT. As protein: CASSQGGSPYNSPLHF.

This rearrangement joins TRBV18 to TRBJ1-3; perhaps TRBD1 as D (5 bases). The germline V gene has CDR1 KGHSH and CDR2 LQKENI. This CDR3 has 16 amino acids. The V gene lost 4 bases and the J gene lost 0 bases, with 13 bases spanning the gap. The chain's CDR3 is CASSRGPSRSGNTIYF. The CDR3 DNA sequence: TGTGCCAGCTCACGGGGACCCTCTCGCTCTGGAAACACCATATATTTT.

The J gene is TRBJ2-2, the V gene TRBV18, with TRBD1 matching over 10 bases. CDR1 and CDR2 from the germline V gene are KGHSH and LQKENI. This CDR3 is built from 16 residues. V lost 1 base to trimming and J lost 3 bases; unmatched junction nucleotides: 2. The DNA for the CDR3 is TGTGCCAGCTCACCACGTGGGACAGGGGACACCGGGGAGCTGTTTTTT. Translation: CASSPRGTGDTGELFF.

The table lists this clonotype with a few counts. CDR3 residues: CASSHFEMGAPAEKLFF. The DNA for the CDR3 is TGTGCCAGCAGCCACTTTGAGATGGGGGCCCCTGCGGAAAAACTGTTTTTT. The V gene is TRBV5-5, the J gene TRBJ1-4; D possibly corresponds to TRBD1 (6 bases). Germline lookup yields CDR1 SGHKS and CDR2 YYEKEE (reference sequence). Trimming pared 4 bases from V and 8 bases from J, leaving 24 bases between. The CDR3 is 17 residues long.

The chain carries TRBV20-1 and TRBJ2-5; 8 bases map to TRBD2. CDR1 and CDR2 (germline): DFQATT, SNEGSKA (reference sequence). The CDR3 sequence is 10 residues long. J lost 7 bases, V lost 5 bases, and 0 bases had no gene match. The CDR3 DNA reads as TGCAGTGCTGGGACTAGGACCCAGTACTTC. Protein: CSAGTRTQYF.

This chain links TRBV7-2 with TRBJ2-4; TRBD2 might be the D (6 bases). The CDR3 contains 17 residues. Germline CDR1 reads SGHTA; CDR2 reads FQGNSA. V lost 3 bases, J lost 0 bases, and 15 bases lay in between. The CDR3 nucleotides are TGTGCCAGCAGCTTCTCCCCCACCGGGGGAGCCAAAAACATTCAGTACTTC. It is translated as CASSFSPTGGAKNIQYF.

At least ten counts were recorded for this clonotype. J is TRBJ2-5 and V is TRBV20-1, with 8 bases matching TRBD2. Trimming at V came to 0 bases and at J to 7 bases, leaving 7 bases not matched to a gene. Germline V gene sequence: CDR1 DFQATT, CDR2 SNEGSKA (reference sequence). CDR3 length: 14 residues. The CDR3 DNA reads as TGCAGTGCTAGAGATCTACCGGGGGGGAGGACCCAGTACTTC. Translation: CSARDLPGGRTQYF.

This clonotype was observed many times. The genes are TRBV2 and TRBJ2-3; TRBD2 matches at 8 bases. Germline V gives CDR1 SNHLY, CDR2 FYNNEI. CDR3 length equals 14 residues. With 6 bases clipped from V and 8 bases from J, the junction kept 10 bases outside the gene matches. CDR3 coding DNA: TGTGCCAGCAGGGGGACTAGTCCAGTTGGTACGCAGTATTTT. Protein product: CASRGTSPVGTQYF.

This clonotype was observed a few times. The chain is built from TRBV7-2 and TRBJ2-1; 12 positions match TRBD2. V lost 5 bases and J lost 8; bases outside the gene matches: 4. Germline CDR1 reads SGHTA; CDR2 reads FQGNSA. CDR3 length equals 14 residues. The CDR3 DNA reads TGTGCCAGCAGCCCGACTAGCGGGAGACATGAGCAGTTCTTC. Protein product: CASSPTSGRHEQFF. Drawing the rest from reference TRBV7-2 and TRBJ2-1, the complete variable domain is GAGVSQSPSNKVTEKGKDVELRCDPISGHTALYWYRQSLGQGLEFLIYFQGNSAPDKSGLPSDRFSAERTGGSVSTLTIQRTQQEDSAVYLCASSPTSGRHEQFFGPGTRLTVL.

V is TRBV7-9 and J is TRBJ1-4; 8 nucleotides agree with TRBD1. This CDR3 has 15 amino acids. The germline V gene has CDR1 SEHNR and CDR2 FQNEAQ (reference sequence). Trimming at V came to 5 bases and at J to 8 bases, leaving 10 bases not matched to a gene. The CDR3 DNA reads TGTGCCAGCAGCGCCTACTGGACAGGGACCGAAAAACTGTTTTTT. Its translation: CASSAYWTGTEKLFF.

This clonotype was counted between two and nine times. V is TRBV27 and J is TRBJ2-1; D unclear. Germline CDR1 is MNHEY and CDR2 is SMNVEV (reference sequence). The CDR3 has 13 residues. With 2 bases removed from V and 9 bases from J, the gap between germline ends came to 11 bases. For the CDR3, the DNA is TGTGCCAGCAGTTTAAGGGTCAATGGTGAGCAGTTCTTC. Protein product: CASSLRVNGEQFF.

The CDR3 bases are TGTGCCATCAGGACTGACACAGATACGCAGTATTTT. Translation: CAIRTDTDTQYF. This chain connects TRBV10-3 to TRBJ2-3; the D is unclear. V shed 6 bases and J shed 2 bases, with 6 bases lying between them. CDR3 size: 12 residues. Looked up from germline, CDR1 is ENHRY and CDR2 is SYGVKD.

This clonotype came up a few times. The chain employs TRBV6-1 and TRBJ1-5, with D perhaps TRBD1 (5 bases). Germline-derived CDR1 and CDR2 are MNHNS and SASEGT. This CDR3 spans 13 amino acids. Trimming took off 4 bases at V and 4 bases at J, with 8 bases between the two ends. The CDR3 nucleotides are TGTGCCAGCAGTGGACAGATAAATCAGCCCCAGCATTTT. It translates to CASSGQINQPQHF.

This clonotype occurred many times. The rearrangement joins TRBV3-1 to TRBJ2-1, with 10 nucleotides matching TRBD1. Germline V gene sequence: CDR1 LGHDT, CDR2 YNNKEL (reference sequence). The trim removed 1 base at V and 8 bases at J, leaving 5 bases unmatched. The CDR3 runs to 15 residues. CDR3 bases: TGTGCCAGCAGCCAAGCTGGGACAGGGGTGGATGAGCAGTTCTTC. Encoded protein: CASSQAGTGVDEQFF.

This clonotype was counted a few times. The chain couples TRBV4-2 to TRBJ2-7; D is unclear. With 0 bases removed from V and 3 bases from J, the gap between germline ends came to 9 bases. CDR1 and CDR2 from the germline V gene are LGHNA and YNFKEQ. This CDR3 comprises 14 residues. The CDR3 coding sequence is TGTGCCAGCAGCCAAGAGGCTTCCGTCTACGAGCAGTACTTC. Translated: CASSQEASVYEQYF.

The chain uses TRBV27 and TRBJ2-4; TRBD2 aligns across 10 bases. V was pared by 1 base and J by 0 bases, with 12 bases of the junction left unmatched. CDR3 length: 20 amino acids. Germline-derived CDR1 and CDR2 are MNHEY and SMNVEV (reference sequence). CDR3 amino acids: CASSLYSSSGRAVAKNIQYF. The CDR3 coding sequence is TGTGCCAGCAGTTTATATTCGTCCAGCGGGAGGGCCGTAGCCAAAAACATTCAGTACTTC.